The 32 T cell receptor beta chains below all came from one sample that was sequenced in a study of cytomegalovirus exposure and HLA in healthy donors. A multiplex PCR was run with 60 Vbeta primers and 13 Jbeta primers. Some clones are missing from TCRdb's copy, which holds only in-frame ones; the method was immunoSEQ multiplex PCR. The table shows about 130,000 clones, with roughly 83% occurring only once. Sequencing was performed on PBMCs. These receptors originate from a girl aged 2-10 years in good health and CMV-seronegative.

This chain connects TRBV5-4 to TRBJ2-5; D might be TRBD1 (6 bases). Germline assignment: CDR1 SGHNT and CDR2 YYREEE (reference sequence). This CDR3 is 16 amino acids long. The V and J ends lost 4 bases and 3 bases respectively, with 19 bases between them. CDR3 protein: CASSPSPRTVEETQYF. For the CDR3, the DNA is TGTGCCAGCAGCCCAAGCCCTAGGACAGTTGAAGAGACCCAGTACTTC.

V is TRBV7-9 and J is TRBJ1-4, with 7 nucleotides matching TRBD1. The CDR3 contains 14 residues. Germline V gene data show CDR1 as SEHNR and CDR2 as FQNEAQ (reference sequence). V shed 7 bases and J 3 bases; nucleotides not matched to a gene: 5. This chain's CDR3 is CASIRTGANEKLFF. The CDR3 DNA reads as TGTGCCAGCATCAGGACAGGCGCTAATGAAAAACTGTTTTTT.

The chain uses TRBV28 and TRBJ2-6; D may be TRBD1 (5 bases). The CDR3 has 16 residues. V was pared by 5 bases and J by 4 bases, with 15 bases between. Germline CDR1 is MDHEN and CDR2 is SYDVKM. The CDR3 protein is CASSDATRAGANVLTF. DNA of the CDR3: TGTGCCAGCAGTGACGCCACCAGGGCCGGGGCCAACGTCCTGACTTTC. The whole variable domain, remainder taken from reference TRBV28 and TRBJ2-6, is DVKVTQSSRYLVKRTGEKVFLECVQDMDHENMFWYRQDPGLGLRLIYFSYDVKMKEKGDIPEGYSVSREKKERFSLILESASTNQTSMYLCASSDATRAGANVLTFGAGSRLTVL.

The V and J genes are TRBV5-1 and TRBJ2-3; possibly TRBD2 for D (6 bases). CDR1 SGHRS and CDR2 YFSETQ come from the germline V gene. V lost 0 bases, J lost 2 bases, and 10 bases lay in between. This CDR3 is built from 15 residues. Here the CDR3 DNA reads TGCGCCAGCAGCTTGGTAATAGCGGCCACAGATACGCAGTATTTT. It codes for CASSLVIAATDTQYF.

This chain links TRBV27 with TRBJ1-1, with unresolved D. V was trimmed by 5 bases and J by 0 bases, leaving 10 bases between them. CDR3 length: 14 amino acids. CDR1 and CDR2 from the germline V gene are MNHEY and SMNVEV (reference sequence). CDR3 in DNA: TGTGCCAGCAGTCCCTCTATTCTGAACACTGAAGCTTTCTTT. Its protein is CASSPSILNTEAFF.

V usage is TRBV7-2 and J usage is TRBJ2-5; TRBD2 matches at 7 bases. The J call is doubtful: the DNA matches TRBJ2-7 better. Germline CDR1 reads SGHTA; CDR2 reads FQGNSA. CDR3 length: 16 residues. The CDR3 coding sequence is TGTGCCAGCAGCTTAGGACCCCGGGCTAGCGGATACGAGCAGTACTTC. Its translation is CASSLGPRASGYEQYF.

The chain uses TRBV5-1 and TRBJ2-7; 9 bases line up with TRBD1. V lost 4 bases to trimming and J lost 3 bases; unmatched junction nucleotides: 8. The CDR3 contains 15 residues. CDR1 is SGHRS and CDR2 is YFSETQ in the germline V gene. CDR3 DNA: TGCGCCAGCAGCCGGGGGACAGGGACCTTCTACGAGCAGTACTTC. Translated: CASSRGTGTFYEQYF.

The chain combines TRBV4-1 with TRBJ1-1; D remains ambiguous. Germline V CDR1 and CDR2: MGHRA, YSYEKL. This CDR3 comprises 13 residues. V was pared by 0 bases and J by 10 bases, with 12 bases between. CDR3 DNA sequence: TGCGCCAGCAGCCAAGATTGGGCAGAGAGAGCTTTCTTT. It encodes CASSQDWAERAFF.

This clone appeared a few times. V is TRBV5-1 and J is TRBJ2-7, with 9 nucleotides matching TRBD1. CDR1 SGHRS and CDR2 YFSETQ come from the germline V gene. The CDR3 covers 14 residues. Trimming took 4 bases from V and 6 from J; bases not matched to a gene: 8. CDR3 loop: CASSVTGTGIEQYF. In nucleotides, the CDR3 is TGCGCCAGCAGCGTCACCGGGACAGGGATCGAGCAGTACTTC.

The V gene is TRBV21-1, the J gene TRBJ2-7; no DNA check was done on the table's D call, TRBD2. TRBV21-1 is flagged as a pseudogene. This CDR3 comprises 15 residues. CDR3 DNA sequence: TGTGCCAGCATCCCGCATAGCGGGGGCCGATACGAGCAGTACTTC. Amino acid sequence: CASIPHSGGRYEQYF.

This sequence joins TRBV6-5 and TRBJ1-5; unclear D gene. CDR1 MNHEY and CDR2 SVGAGI come from the germline V gene. Trimming left V 5 bases short and J 7 bases short, with 15 bases between. The CDR3 is 14 residues long. CDR3 bases: TGTGCCAGCAGTCCGAACCCAGGAGGGCAGCCCCAGCATTTT. This encodes CASSPNPGGQPQHF.

This clone has only a few counts. The chain is built from TRBV5-1 and TRBJ2-1, with D maybe TRBD2 (5 bases). Trimming pared 0 bases from V and 4 bases from J, leaving 11 bases between. The CDR3 has 15 amino acids. The germline V gene has CDR1 SGHRS and CDR2 YFSETQ. The CDR3 here is CASSLVIEGYNEQFF. The CDR3 DNA follows: TGCGCCAGCAGCTTGGTGATAGAGGGTTACAATGAGCAGTTCTTC.

This chain joins TRBV4-1 and TRBJ1-1; perhaps TRBD1 as D (5 bases). Trimming took off 2 bases at V and 10 bases at J, with 17 bases between the two ends. CDR1 and CDR2 from the germline V gene are MGHRA and YSYEKL. The CDR3 runs 14 residues. The CDR3 here is CASSQPAAGGGAFF. CDR3 DNA sequence: TGCGCCAGCAGCCAACCTGCCGCCGGGGGGGGAGCTTTCTTT.

The chain carries TRBV18 and TRBJ2-1, with TRBD2 matching over 7 bases. This CDR3 comprises 24 residues. V was pared by 4 bases and J by 5 bases, with 35 bases of the junction left unmatched. The germline CDR1 and CDR2 sequences are KGHSH and LQKENI. The CDR3 reads CASSRAYQLTTCDGGWWSNNEQFF. The CDR3 coding sequence is TGTGCCAGCTCACGGGCCTACCAACTCACCACGTGTGACGGGGGGTGGTGGTCGAACAATGAGCAGTTCTTC.

The chain couples TRBV5-1 to TRBJ2-1, with 8 bases aligning to TRBD2. V dropped 2 bases and J dropped 8; count of bases not matched to a gene: 6. The CDR3 runs to 14 residues. Germline assignment: CDR1 SGHRS and CDR2 YFSETQ. The CDR3 DNA sequence: TGCGCCAGCAGCTTTGGACTAGCTATTGATGAGCAGTTCTTC. It specifies CASSFGLAIDEQFF.

The CDR3, as DNA: TGTGCCAGCAGTCGATCGGCTAGCGGGGCTATTTTCTACAATGAGCAGTTCTTC. Its translation is CASSRSASGAIFYNEQFF. The chain recombines TRBV7-9 with TRBJ2-1; 9 bases line up with TRBD2. This CDR3 is built from 18 residues. The J segment lost 3 bases and the V segment lost 6 bases, leaving 15 bases of the junction unmatched. CDR1 is SEHNR and CDR2 is FQNEAQ in the germline V gene (reference sequence).

The genes are TRBV2 and TRBJ2-3; 9 nucleotides agree with TRBD1. Germline loops: CDR1 SNHLY, CDR2 FYNNEI. V trimming: 8 bases; J trimming: 1 base; junction bases outside the gene matches: 16. CDR3 size: 18 residues. In DNA, the CDR3 is TGTGCCAGCCCGATTTCCCGGGACAGGGTATGGGGCACAGATACGCAGTATTTT. As protein: CASPISRDRVWGTDTQYF.

This chain uses TRBV18 with TRBJ1-4; no definite D call. This CDR3 contains 13 residues. Trimming stripped 2 bases from V and 8 bases from J, with 9 bases between. CDR1 is KGHSH, CDR2 LQKENI, per germline. CDR3 loop: CASSPKAVEKLFF. Here the CDR3 DNA reads TGTGCCAGCTCACCAAAAGCTGTAGAAAAACTGTTTTTT.

This clone came up a few times. The V and J genes are TRBV10-1 and TRBJ2-7; 9 positions match TRBD1. The CDR3 covers 14 residues. CDR1 is WNHNN and CDR2 is SYGVQD in the germline V gene (reference sequence). The V gene end was trimmed by 4 bases and the J gene end by 4 bases; junction bases not matched to a gene: 5. The CDR3 loop is CASSAGQGGYEQYF. The CDR3, as DNA: TGCGCCAGCAGTGCGGGACAGGGAGGTTACGAGCAGTACTTC.

As regards this clone: The same CDR3 arises from other DNA sequences in this sample as well. The chain couples TRBV30 to TRBJ1-3; the D is unclear. The length of the CDR3 is 14 residues. V lost 0 bases and J 0 bases, leaving 6 bases between the germline ends. Germline CDR1 and CDR2: GTSNPN and SVGIG (reference sequence). The CDR3 nucleotides are TGTGCCTGGAGTGTTTCAGTCTCTGGAAACACCATATATTTT. Its translation is CAWSVSVSGNTIYF.

This rearrangement joins TRBV15 to TRBJ1-4; 9 bases agree with TRBD1. This CDR3 region has 16 residues. Germline V gene data show CDR1 as LNHNV and CDR2 as YYDKDF (reference sequence). V gave up 5 bases and J gave up 7 bases; unmatched junction bases: 11. CDR3: CATSARNRGLGEKLFF. The DNA for the CDR3 is TGTGCCACCAGCGCCCGAAACAGGGGGCTGGGTGAAAAACTGTTTTTT.

The chain has TRBV28 and TRBJ2-1, with 10 positions matching TRBD2. Germline CDR1 and CDR2: MDHEN and SYDVKM. V shed 5 bases, J shed 5 bases, and the junction held 3 bases outside the gene matches. The CDR3 sequence is 14 residues long. The DNA for the CDR3 is TGTGCCAGCAGTCTAGCGGGAGTAAACAATGAGCAGTTCTTC. This encodes CASSLAGVNNEQFF.

The chain combines TRBV2 with TRBJ1-2, with D perhaps matching TRBD1 (5 bases). This CDR3 is built from 14 residues. Germline CDR1 reads SNHLY; CDR2 reads FYNNEI. Trimming took 3 bases from V and 2 from J, leaving 10 bases between them. The CDR3 sequence is CASSDVGGNYGYTF. CDR3 DNA: TGTGCCAGCAGTGATGTTGGGGGGAACTATGGCTACACCTTC.

The chain has TRBV6-1 and TRBJ2-3; 10 nucleotides align to TRBD2. This CDR3 is built from 14 residues. Trimming cost V 7 bases and J 6 bases; bases outside gene matches: 7. CDR1 and CDR2 (germline): MNHNS, SASEGT. The CDR3 region has the DNA TGTGCCAGCACCTTAGCGGGAGGAGGGGATACGCAGTATTTT. Its translation: CASTLAGGGDTQYF.

J is TRBJ1-1 and V is TRBV18; 8 bases line up with TRBD1. V dropped 3 bases and J dropped 1; count of bases not matched to a gene: 4. From germline, CDR1 is KGHSH and CDR2 LQKENI. CDR3 length: 15 amino acids. CDR3 residues: CASSPLDRGNTEAFF. The CDR3 DNA sequence: TGTGCCAGCTCACCCCTCGACAGGGGGAACACTGAAGCTTTCTTT.

The V and J genes are TRBV10-3 and TRBJ1-2; 8 bases are shared with TRBD1. The germline CDR1 and CDR2 sequences are ENHRY and SYGVKD. The CDR3 contains 13 residues. The junction had 5 bases not matched to a gene; V was cut back by 5 bases and J by 6 bases. CDR3 sequence: CAISSGTGNGYTF. CDR3 bases: TGTGCCATCAGTTCCGGGACAGGAAATGGCTACACCTTC.

The chain links TRBV4-1 to TRBJ2-7; 11 bases line up with TRBD2. CDR1 and CDR2 (germline): MGHRA, YSYEKL. The CDR3 has 18 amino acids. V lost 2 bases to trimming and J lost 3 bases; unmatched junction nucleotides: 12. Here the CDR3 reads CASSQLNSGTSGIYEQYF. In nucleotides, the CDR3 is TGCGCCAGCAGCCAACTAAACTCCGGGACTAGCGGAATCTACGAGCAGTACTTC.

The chain combines TRBV4-1 with TRBJ2-7, with 9 nucleotides matching TRBD1. The CDR3 extends over 16 amino acids. V lost 3 bases to trimming and J lost 0 bases; unmatched junction nucleotides: 6. CDR1 MGHRA and CDR2 YSYEKL come from the germline V gene. The CDR3 DNA follows: TGCGCCAGCAGCCAGCCGACAGGGGGTAGCTCCTACGAGCAGTACTTC. Translating gives CASSQPTGGSSYEQYF.

The CDR3 loop reads CASSPSRGRNSNQPQHF. Written as DNA, the CDR3 is TGTGCCAGCAGCCCCAGCAGGGGGCGGAATAGCAATCAGCCCCAGCATTTT. The chain joins TRBV7-2 to TRBJ1-5, with TRBD1 matching over 8 bases. Looked up from germline, CDR1 is SGHTA and CDR2 is FQGNSA. J lost 0 bases, V lost 5 bases, and 9 bases had no gene match. This CDR3 region has 17 residues.

As concerns this clone: The sample carries other DNA sequences with the same CDR3. V and J are TRBV7-6 and TRBJ1-2, with TRBD1 matching 8 bases. The CDR3 contains 13 residues. CDR1 is SGHVS, CDR2 FNYEAQ, per germline. Trimming at V came to 3 bases and at J to 3 bases, leaving 0 bases not matched to a gene. The CDR3 DNA is TGTGCCAGCAGCTTGGACAGGGACTATGGCTACACCTTC. Its translation: CASSLDRDYGYTF.

This chain links TRBV6-1 with TRBJ1-5; D is perhaps TRBD1 (5 bases). This CDR3 comprises 15 residues. With 1 base removed from V and 8 bases from J, the gap between germline ends came to 15 bases. In germline, CDR1 is MNHNS, CDR2 SASEGT. In DNA, the CDR3 is TGTGCCAGCAGTGAAGGGGCGGAGGGGTGGGAGCCCCAGCATTTT. Protein product: CASSEGAEGWEPQHF.

Only one count was recorded for this clone. The chain has TRBV28 and TRBJ1-5, with D unresolved. Trimming shortened V by 7 bases and J by 0 bases, and 10 bases separated the two germline ends. Germline lookup yields CDR1 MDHEN and CDR2 SYDVKM. The CDR3 loop spans 14 amino acids. CDR3: CASIEGYSNQPQHF. CDR3 DNA: TGTGCCAGCATAGAGGGTTATAGCAATCAGCCCCAGCATTTT.